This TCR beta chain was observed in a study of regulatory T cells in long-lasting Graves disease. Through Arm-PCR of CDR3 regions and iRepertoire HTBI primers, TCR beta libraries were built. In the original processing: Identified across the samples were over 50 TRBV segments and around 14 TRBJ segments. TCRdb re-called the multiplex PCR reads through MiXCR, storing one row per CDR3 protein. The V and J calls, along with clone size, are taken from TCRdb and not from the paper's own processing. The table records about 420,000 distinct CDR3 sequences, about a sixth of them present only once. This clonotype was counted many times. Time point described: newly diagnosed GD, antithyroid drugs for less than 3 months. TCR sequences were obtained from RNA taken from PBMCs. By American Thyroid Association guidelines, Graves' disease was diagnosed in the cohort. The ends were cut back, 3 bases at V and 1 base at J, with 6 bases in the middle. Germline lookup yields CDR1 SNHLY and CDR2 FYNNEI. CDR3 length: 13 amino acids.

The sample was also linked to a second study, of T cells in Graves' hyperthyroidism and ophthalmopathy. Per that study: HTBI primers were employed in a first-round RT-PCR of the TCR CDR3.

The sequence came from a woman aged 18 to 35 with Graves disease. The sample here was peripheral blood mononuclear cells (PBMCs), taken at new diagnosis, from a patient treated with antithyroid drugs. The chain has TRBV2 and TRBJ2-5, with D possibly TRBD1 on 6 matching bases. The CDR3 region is CASSETGQETQYF. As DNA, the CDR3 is TGTGCCAGCAGTGAGACAGGCCAAGAGACCCAGTACTTC.